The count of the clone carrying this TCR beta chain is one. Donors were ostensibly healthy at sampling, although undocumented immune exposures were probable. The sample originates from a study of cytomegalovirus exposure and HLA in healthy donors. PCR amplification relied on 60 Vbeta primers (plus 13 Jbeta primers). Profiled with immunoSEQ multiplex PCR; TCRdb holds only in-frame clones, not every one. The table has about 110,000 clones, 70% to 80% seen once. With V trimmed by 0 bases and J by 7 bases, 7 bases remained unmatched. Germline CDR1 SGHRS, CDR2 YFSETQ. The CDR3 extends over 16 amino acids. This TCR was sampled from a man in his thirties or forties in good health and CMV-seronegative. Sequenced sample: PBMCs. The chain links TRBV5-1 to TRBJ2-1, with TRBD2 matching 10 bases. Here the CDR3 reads CASSLGLAGVSNEQFF. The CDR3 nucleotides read TGCGCCAGCAGCTTGGGTCTAGCGGGAGTCTCAAATGAGCAGTTCTTC.